The subject of this entry is one TCR beta chain. This clone's antigen is unknown. No base quality values were provided; no much bigger clone lies one nucleotide off. According to the study, the label for this sample's time point signals: persistent/refractory GD, antithyroid drugs over 5 years with positive TRAb. RNA was extracted from PBMCs in TRIzol for both TCR sequencing and RNA sequencing. The diagnosis of Graves' disease was made according to American Thyroid Association guidelines. Patients for the study were recruited at an endocrinology department in Xi'an, China. From each patient, 7.5 to 9.5 milliliters of peripheral blood was collected into an EDTA anticoagulant tube. Ficoll Paque Plus density gradient separation was used to isolate PBMCs, and no further T cell sorting was performed. An Agilent 2100 Bioanalyzer and agarose gel were used to check RNA quality, and a NanoDrop 2000 was used to measure RNA concentration.

The data were obtained in a study of regulatory T cells in long-lasting Graves disease (dated by TCRdb to the early 2020s). Context from the whole study: To count as having persistent Graves' disease, a patient had to have received antithyroid drug treatment for over 5 years with TSH receptor autoantibodies remaining persistently positive. Persistent Graves' disease patients in the clinical cohort had taken antithyroid drugs for about 9.7 years on average. TCR sequencing covered 13 persistent and 20 newly diagnosed Graves' disease patients, some 33 samples in total. Patients with persistent Graves' disease were compared with patients with newly diagnosed Graves' disease using TCR sequencing and RNA sequencing of peripheral blood. The study took place in China and was registered as a clinical trial.

Library construction relied on multiplex PCR. Sequenced on an Illumina HiSeq 4000. TCR beta libraries were built with iRepertoire HTBI primers and Arm-PCR amplification of CDR3 regions. Before sequencing, the PCR products underwent gel purification. In the original analysis: Across samples, 62 TRBV and 15 or so TRBJ segments were identified and used for gene usage analysis of CDR3 amino acid clonotypes. COPE and FqMerger were used to merge the filtered high-quality paired reads into contigs. BLAST was used to align contigs to IMGT TRBV, TRBD and TRBJ reference genes, and CDR3 was defined according to IMGT. Clonotypes above 0.1% frequency were classified as highly expanded clones. Shannon entropy was used to measure repertoire diversity, and the Gini coefficient was used to measure V-J evenness. A clonotype found in more than one individual was treated as public. Through fastp at Q25 and MiXCR, TCRdb rebuilt clones from the public reads, retaining in-frame beta chains. Entries that share a CDR3 protein sequence are merged under the most common genes and DNA. It is TCRdb's table, rather than the study itself, that gives the V and J calls and clone size. For this sample there are over 650,000 distinct CDR3 sequences; 30% appear just once. Clones ranked in the top ten supply about two fifths of the sample.

In the germline V gene (reference sequence), CDR1 corresponds to PRHDT and CDR2 to FYEKMQ. Trimming at the junction amounts to 1 base on V and 1 base on J, and the germline ends lie 16 bases apart. There are 17 amino acids in the CDR3, from cysteine to phenylalanine inclusive. Just the 51-base CDR3 DNA is kept, in frame starting at base 1. The research as a whole found: Only the TCR beta chain was sequenced and analyzed. Patients with persistent disease shared more public clonotypes (fewer than 3,000) than newly diagnosed patients did (about 1,000). Persistent disease showed preferential use of TRBV28, TRBJ1-2 and TRBJ2-5, whereas newly diagnosed disease favored TRBV20-1 and TRBJ2-1. Peripheral blood alone was examined, since thyroid tissue, which constituted the primary lesion, could not be accessed. As a limitation, the authors acknowledged that the small sample size may reduce accuracy. Compared with newly diagnosed patients, patients with persistent Graves' disease had lower TCR Shannon entropy and fewer highly expanded clones, which suggests clonal expansion.

Here the chain combines TRBV13 and TRBJ1-1, with a weak D call of TRBD1 (6 bases match). The sequencing here drew on peripheral blood mononuclear cells (PBMCs), taken when the disease was refractory, from a patient treated with antithyroid drugs. This clonotype was obtained from a female donor with Graves disease. The DNA sequence is as follows: TGTGCCAGCAGCTTAGAGGGGGAGGGGCCGGCGAACACTGAAGCTTTCTTT. Its product reads: CASSLEGEGPANTEAFF.